This T cell receptor (beta chain) derives from a study of identical twins. Germline V gives CDR1 SGHRS, CDR2 YFSETQ. The CDR3 runs 14 residues. Trimming removed 0 bases from V and 8 bases from J; junction bases left unmatched: 3. General study findings and limits: There was more out-of-frame TCR alpha sharing in monozygotic twins than models estimated. Instead of following the same donors, the conclusions were based on cross-sectional statistical analysis. Twins' surplus sharing was weaker for beta out-of-frame sequences.

This clonotype has only a few counts. Its antigen is unknown. Template switching added a universal primer site; cDNA carried unique molecular identifiers. Each CDR3 protein gets one entry after TCRdb re-called the 5' RACE reads with MiXCR. The sample has 350,000 to 450,000 distinct CDR3 sequences; about 18% are singletons. This TCR came from a man aged 45-60 years in good health. Sequencing input: naive T cells sorted from blood. This chain connects TRBV5-1 to TRBJ2-7; 12 bases align to TRBD2. CDR3 DNA: TGCGCCAGCAGCTTGGGGACTAGCGGGGATAAGCAGTACTTC. This codes for CASSLGTSGDKQYF.